This T cell receptor (beta chain) was profiled in a study of T-cell reconstitution after alpha-beta-depleted transplantation in children (dated by TCRdb to the mid-2010s). For context, the study as a whole: Using TCR repertoire profiling, the study quantitatively followed how T-cell immune reconstitution unfolded in children after TCRalphabeta/CD19-depleted allogeneic hematopoietic cell transplantation. Broad study findings and their caveats: The high TCRbeta diversity at day 60 in some patients was ascribed to recipient T cells and intrathymic progenitors that had survived conditioning. The frequencies of hyperexpanded clones fell over the following months, and after one year, T-cell counts and TCRbeta diversity were mostly attributed to newly produced T cells. Apparently early alphabetaT-cell count recovery about two months after transplant reportedly relied on only several hundred rapidly expanded clones derived from non-depleted graft cells.

Germline trimming: 0 bases from V, 6 bases from J; junction bases outside gene matches: 15. According to the germline V gene (reference sequence), CDR1 reads SGHNT and CDR2 reads YYREEE. There are 19 amino acids in the CDR3, from cysteine to phenylalanine inclusive. Only the CDR3 portion is preserved as DNA: 57 bases, with reading frame beginning at the first base. A remark on this clonotype: Its target antigen remains unknown. Per-nucleotide qualities are absent, and no much larger clonotype sits a single base away.

The treatment or condition tag for this specimen amounts to: allogeneic hematopoietic cell transplantation with graft depleted of TCRalphabeta T cells and CD19 B cells. The children who served as transplant recipients had been given grafts of TCRalphabeta/CD19-depleted allogeneic hematopoietic cells. The library was built by means of PCR. Sequencing took place on an Illumina HiSeq 2500. To normalize quantification of the TCRbeta repertoire, the TCR libraries were built with molecular barcoding that relied on unique molecular identifiers. TCRdb passed the public sequencing reads through fastp at Q25 and MiXCR, retaining productive beta sequences. One record per CDR3 amino acid sequence lists the most common genes and DNA. The sample records hundreds of thousands of distinct CDR3 sequences, roughly 25% of which are singletons. 4.5% to 5.5% of the sample is in the top ten clones.

The V and J genes are TRBV5-4 and TRBJ2-1; 10 central bases correspond to TRBD2. This clonotype was obtained from a female patient aged 2-9 years who had a stem cell transplant for congenital amegakaryocytic thrombocytopenia, so the T cells may come from the graft donor. The source was PBMCs, mostly from graft donor cells, collected 360 days after TCRalphabeta/CD19-depleted stem cell transplant. The CDR3 region reads CASSLGLQLAGPRRNEQFF. The DNA is TGTGCCAGCAGCTTGGGACTCCAACTAGCGGGACCCCGACGCAATGAGCAGTTCTTC.